A selection of T cell receptor beta chains follows, all from one sample in a study of T cells in Graves' hyperthyroidism and ophthalmopathy. TCRdb processed the multiplex PCR reads anew with MiXCR; each CDR3 protein has one entry. The repertoire holds 300,000 to 450,000 distinct CDR3 sequences, with about 15% as singletons. Sample: blood. The source of these receptors is a woman between 18 and 30 years old with Graves' hyperthyroidism that later progressed to Graves' ophthalmopathy. The CDR3 runs from the conserved cysteine through the conserved F or W. The order of the fields is J gene, V gene, clone size, D gene, CDR3 protein. D genes are given only for firm matches. Expanded clones are given a class, and other clones once, few, many or no size at all.

>TRBJ1-2|TRBV10-3|.|.
CAISVGANYGYTF
>TRBJ1-2|TRBV18|many|.
CASSPPSQTNYGYTF
>TRBJ2-5|TRBV18|many|.
CASSPDSWYQETQYF
>TRBJ2-3|TRBV7-9|many|TRBD1
CASSEHWDRGLADTQYF
>TRBJ1-6|TRBV20-1|.|TRBD1
CSARDHRSGTGGSPLHF
>TRBJ1-3|TRBV3-1|many|TRBD1
CASSQGDRVSGNTIYF
>TRBJ2-7|TRBV28|few|.
CASSLKISGQQISYEQYF
>TRBJ2-4|TRBV6-1|few|TRBD2
CASSESGGPTLAKNIQYF
>TRBJ2-1|TRBV7-2|few|.
CASSLDYGRGEQFF
>TRBJ2-7|TRBV28|many|TRBD1
CASSLTRTGVVTYEQYF
>TRBJ1-1|TRBV11-2|.|.
CASSAIQGNTEAFF
>TRBJ2-5|TRBV29-1|few|TRBD2
CSVLAGLVRETQYF
>TRBJ1-1|TRBV5-1|many|.
CASSWGGDTEAFF
>TRBJ2-3|TRBV10-3|few|.
CATHRDTTDTQYF
>TRBJ2-5|TRBV27|few|TRBD2
CASSYAGTSGTQETQYF
>TRBJ1-2|TRBV5-1|many|.
CASSPDGFYGYTF
>TRBJ2-1|TRBV5-1|few|.
CASSPGSPRDEQFF
>TRBJ2-3|TRBV7-9|many|TRBD2
CASSFLAGHTDTQYF
>TRBJ2-2|TRBV19|many|.
CASNNMGLRTGELFF
>TRBJ2-3|TRBV7-3|.|.
CASSFGAGRGDTQYF
>TRBJ2-7|TRBV12-3/TRBV12-4|many|.
CASSRTGEENYEQYF
>TRBJ2-2|TRBV2|many|.
CASRDSFTGELFF
>TRBJ2-3|TRBV4-3|.|.
CASSQENEVRADTQYF
>TRBJ2-3|TRBV28|many|.
CASIHAPKGGTDTQYF
>TRBJ2-1|TRBV7-9|.|TRBD2
CASSFNGRAGYNEQFF
>TRBJ1-3|TRBV6-1|.|.
CASSTGGGGNTIYF
>TRBJ2-1|TRBV5-1|many|TRBD1
CASSLRQGAVWNEQFF
>TRBJ2-7|TRBV20-1|many|TRBD1
CSARKPLDRDEQYF
>TRBJ2-5|TRBV10-3|many|.
CAISDWGETQYF
>TRBJ1-2|TRBV5-4|few|TRBD1
CASSPGGVDGYTF
>TRBJ2-5|TRBV27|few|.
CASSFQGEETQYF
>TRBJ2-3|TRBV28|many|TRBD1
CASSPDRVGTDTQYF
>TRBJ2-1|TRBV11-2|many|TRBD2
CASTLSSGTYNEQFF
>TRBJ2-1|TRBV6-5|.|TRBD2
CASSYGAGGHNVGEQFF
>TRBJ2-7|TRBV2|many|.
CASRLTATSYEQYF
>TRBJ2-2|TRBV20-1|.|TRBD1
CSARDLGTGANTGELFF
>TRBJ2-3|TRBV7-2|many|.
CASSLAGTATDTQYF
>TRBJ2-1|TRBV20-1|many|.
CSALSSYNEQFF
>TRBJ2-7|TRBV7-8|many|.
CASSPRRLGSSYEQYF
>TRBJ2-2|TRBV3-1|many|.
CAHSRLPNTGELFF
>TRBJ1-1|TRBV10-3|many|TRBD1
CAISESRTGMNTEAFF
>TRBJ2-2|TRBV2|many|TRBD2
CASSQSGTSAGELFF
>TRBJ2-7|TRBV4-1|.|TRBD2
CASSQDGMGLADYEQYF
>TRBJ1-2|TRBV18|few|.
CASSPPGGTYTF
>TRBJ2-7|TRBV7-2|many|TRBD1
CASSLSAGQAGYEQYF
>TRBJ2-7|TRBV5-5|many|TRBD2
CASSSLGGPYEQYF
>TRBJ2-3|TRBV5-1|few|.
CASSLKVGEGYTDTQYF
>TRBJ2-7|TRBV20-1|.|TRBD2
CSAKGRAGVHEQYF
>TRBJ2-7|TRBV7-9|few|.
CASSHQGYEQYF
>TRBJ1-5|TRBV12-3/TRBV12-4|many|.
CASTLGSPDQPQHF